This T cell receptor (beta chain) was identified during a study of Ad26.COV2.S vaccination and SARS-CoV-2 variants (dated by TCRdb to the early 2020s). Regarding the study in general: Donors in the vaccine arm were drawn from COV1001, a multicentre, randomized, double-blind, placebo-controlled phase I-IIa trial testing Ad26.COV2.S in healthy adults. Ad26.COV2.S was administered intramuscularly at 5 x 10^10 or 1 x 10^11 viral particles, either as a single shot or as two shots given 56 days apart. TCRbeta repertoire sequencing served as the tool for gauging how specific and how broad the SARS-CoV-2-reactive T cell receptors were following Ad26.COV2.S vaccination. A total of approximately 30 samples were included in the TCR-sequenced set, comprising roughly 19 Ad26.COV2.S vaccine recipients, 5 placebo recipients and 8 SARS-CoV-2 convalescent individuals. Trial participants were randomized into five groups of five: low-dose or high-dose Ad26.COV2.S given once or twice, or placebo on both occasions. Throughout the experiments and outcome assessment, investigators stayed blinded to trial group allocation. General study outcomes and caveats: Substantial breadth of spike-specific CD8+ and CD4+ T cell responses was reported after vaccination. Comparable non-spike TCR breadth was observed between vaccine and placebo recipients, consistent with only spike being contained in the vaccine. The study was not powered to compare responses between vaccine doses or regimens. The authors noted that the TCR breadth and depth analyses may have underestimated total T cell responses. Higher spike-specific TCR breadth was observed in Ad26.COV2.S recipients than in placebo recipients (P = 0.0014).

What this sample's treatment or condition label stands for: about 20 received Ad26.COV2.S at low or high dose, single or two shots; a few received placebo; per-sample allocation not given. Repertoires of vaccine and placebo recipients were sequenced from samples taken on day 63 after the first injection. Cohort 1b enrolled 20 to 30 adults aged 18-55 years at a single site in Boston, USA, between 29 July and 7 August 2020. Ad26.COV2.S was a replication-incompetent adenovirus type 26 vector expressing a prefusion-stabilized SARS-CoV-2 spike protein from the original Wuhan strain. Remarks on this clone: Its target antigen remains unknown. Base quality data are lacking; no much larger clone is found one base away.

V drops 4 bases and J drops 3 bases, leaving 14 bases in between. The CDR3 holds 15 amino acids from the cysteine to the phenylalanine. Only CDR3 DNA remains: 45 bases, in frame from the first base. From a lookup of the germline V gene (reference sequence), CDR1 and CDR2 are LNHDA and SQIVND. The immunoSEQ Assay was the method used to sequence TCRbeta CDR3 regions. After extraction, genomic DNA underwent amplification by bias-controlled multiplex PCR, followed by high-throughput sequencing. In the paper's pipeline: To quantify the absolute abundance of every unique TCRbeta CDR3 region, sequences were collapsed and filtered. Usable DNA was measured by amplifying reference genes present in all nucleated cells, and TCRbeta template counts were normalized to that usable DNA to estimate T cell fraction. Repertoire TCRs were annotated as SARS-CoV-2-specific when V gene, CDR3 amino acid sequence and J gene were exactly matched to a known reactive TCR set. The reference SARS-CoV-2 TCR set was obtained from MIRA and was filtered for enrichment in COVID-19-positive ImmuneCODE repertoires, whereby public or cross-reactive TCRs were removed. Using the MIRA antigens, annotated TCRs were further analysed by specific ORF or by position within an ORF. Breadth was defined as annotated unique rearrangements over total unique productive rearrangements; depth was the summed frequency of those rearrangements. Group comparisons of TCR breadth used two-sided Wilcoxon rank-sum tests. What TCRdb holds here is the immuneACCESS table cut down to in-frame rearrangements. Part of the clones is not present; checked against another copy, under half of the missing clones reflect an unresolved V gene, and the others are unexplained. V, J and clone size reflect that table, while D and trimming were determined from the DNA. The sample profile shows 400,000 or so clones; around 85% of them were found once. 3% to 4.5% of the sample is in the top ten clones.

This specimen consisted of peripheral blood, obtained in a trial of Ad26.COV2.S vaccine versus placebo. The chain was built from TRBV19 and TRBJ2-3; a tentative D match to TRBD2 spans 6 bases. The sequence came from a person between 18 and 59 years old who received the Ad26.COV2.S COVID-19 vaccine or a placebo. The base sequence is TGTGCCAGTAGTACCCGGGACTCGATAACAGATACGCAGTATTTT. This codes for CASSTRDSITDTQYF.